The present TCR beta chain was sequenced within a study of shared clonotypes between healthy human individuals. Study context: The study used three CD4 naive, three CD4 memory, two CD8 naive and one CD8 memory plate per donor. Study-wide results and limits: Researchers found naive subsets generally carried larger estimated richness than memory subsets. Approximately 5% was the fraction of naive CD4 clonotypes found shared across a few donors.

Healthy and HIV-negative, the adult donors had no recent acute infections or vaccinations. Germline V gives CDR1 SGHRS, CDR2 YFSETQ. The CDR3 is made up of 14 amino acids. Between the trimmed V and J ends, which lost 2 bases and 3 bases, there was a span of 11 bases. The data were produced by immunoSEQ multiplex PCR, yet TCRdb's version contains in-frame clones alone and is incomplete. The table records 2.5 million or so clones, 85% to 95% of them present only once. As regards this clone: No antigen is known for it. Other DNA sequences in this specimen translate into the identical CDR3.

The sequence came from a man younger than 30 in good health. The chain carries TRBV5-1 and TRBJ1-1; tentatively, D is TRBD1 (6 bases). Sequenced input: naive CD4+ T cells sorted from blood. Stated subset: CD45RA+ positively selected. CDR3 residues: CASSFTGTDTEAFF. The CDR3 DNA reads TGCGCCAGCAGCTTTACAGGGACTGACACTGAAGCTTTCTTT. Based on the CDR3 plus reference TRBV5-1 and TRBJ1-1, the full variable domain is KAGVTQTPRYLIKTRGQQVTLSCSPISGHRSVSWYQQTPGQGLQFLFEYFSETQRNKGNFPGRFSGRQFSNSRSEMNVSTLELGDSALYLCASSFTGTDTEAFFGQGTRLTVV.